This T cell receptor (beta chain) was identified in a study of cytomegalovirus exposure and HLA in healthy donors (TCRdb year 2017). General notes on the study: According to an earlier analysis of 550 to 700 of the donors, 150 million to 200 million T cells yielded roughly 110 million unique TCR beta sequences and 276 Gb of sequence data. An early release that covered some 640 HLA-typed donors contained about 300 gigabases of sequencing data and 80 million or so unique TCR sequences. Of the approximately 370 genotyped donors, 65% to 90% were placed in the genetic ancestry cluster associated with self-reported Caucasian donors. The study aimed to test whether signatures of past pathogen exposure could be identified by cataloging public T cell receptors. Using immunosequencing, the study profiled T cell repertoires from 666 subjects and related those repertoires to cytomegalovirus serostatus. Besides the first cohort of 666 subjects, a separate validation cohort made up of 120 different subjects was used. To predict cytomegalovirus infection status, the study combined high-throughput TCR immunosequencing, statistical association of individual TCRs with disease status, and machine learning. A later analysis re-examined previously published TCR beta repertoires from hundreds of donors and added high-resolution HLA genotyping to investigate patterns of TCR occurrence. Rather than drawing on any new phenotypic data, the later analysis identified candidate immune exposures from TCR beta sequences and the way those sequences occurred across donors. To decide whether each TCR beta V gene segment behaved as functional or pseudogenic, an earlier analysis of some 600 of the donors relied on high-throughput TCR beta sequencing. Donor age, sex, ethnicity and CMV serostatus were compiled together with the repertoire data. In a later genetic analysis, genome-wide SNP genotypes for about 55% of the roughly 670 donors were used, and that subset was treated as a discovery cohort. All discovery cohort repertoires had been generated on a single sequencing platform. Class I and class II HLA loci were covered by the typing at four-digit resolution. The number of donors typed differed by locus, with 629-630 for A, B, C, DRB1 and DQB1, 522 for DQA1, nearly 610 for DPA1, and 400 to 490 for DPB1. A handful of DR-DQ haplotypes were treated as single units for association and clustering because of strong linkage in the cohort. Among 300 to 500 genotyped donors of the cohort, an average of roughly 230,000 unique TCR beta nucleotide sequences was sequenced per donor, of which about 18% were non-productive. Summary of the overall study and its limitations: According to a later analysis, TCR association rates differed among HLA loci, with DRB1 alleles showing the most associated TCRs and HLA-C alleles showing the fewest. The study gave a list of some 150 TCR beta chains associated with cytomegalovirus. Because HLA typing was unavailable for some donors at each locus, only the typed subset was used in association tests. The earlier analysis of 587 of the donors excluded 15 to 20 rarely observed V segments, including chromosome 9 orphons, because counts were too low. A further reported finding was that TCR beta sequences accurately predicted the HLA-A and HLA-B alleles for most subjects in the first cohort. Several of the top co-occurrence clusters appeared to be linked to parvovirus B19, influenza, CMV and Epstein-Barr virus, according to a later analysis. A few of the identified cytomegalovirus-associated TCR beta chains were confirmed in vitro to be specific for cytomegalovirus antigens. A cluster of highly shared sequence variants was judged likely to represent a technical artifact of the sequencing pipeline. An earlier analysis of around 540 of the donors showed that most TCR beta V segments appeared in productive rearrangements either about 87% or about 30% of the time, which broadly matched IMGT annotations. When HLA alleles, especially DR and DQ, strongly co-occurred, TCR associations were difficult to assign to individual alleles. In both the original and validation cohorts, the classifier was reported to diagnose cytomegalovirus status with high specificity and sensitivity. V-gene and J-gene trimming of TCR beta chains was associated with a missense DCLRE1C variant in a later genetic analysis, and the association was replicated in an independent cohort. For the cohort, immune exposure information was limited to CMV serostatus. Because the 87-base-pair reads could not distinguish some IMGT-functional V segments, including TRBV6-2 and TRBV6-3, those segments were excluded. Presence/absence analyses assumed roughly uniform sequencing depth across donors, an assumption that may not hold. According to a later genetic analysis, donors in an Asian-associated ancestry cluster had fewer N-insertions in productive TCRs than the roughly 700-donor mean. In a later analysis, some 18,000 TCR beta sequences were associated with specific HLA alleles at a false discovery rate of 0.05. In a later analysis, most CMV-associated TCR beta chains were found to appear HLA-restricted, with HLA associations seemingly driven largely by CMV exposure. The authors suggested that the approach could potentially be extended to other disease states and immunological phenotypes. The cohort was sequenced for TCR beta chains only, and without alpha or paired-chain data the features that could be detected were limited. Correlated functional status among segregating V segments might be attributable to linkage disequilibrium, but an unknown experimental factor could not be ruled out. In a later analysis, HLA-associated TCR beta chains were found to be more clonally expanded and to have lower generation probabilities than equally common non-associated chains. While some public TCRs were present in many individuals, most TCR sequences turned up only very rarely across donors.

Based on the germline V gene, the CDR1 and CDR2 sequences are MDHEN and SYDVKM. CDR3 length: 15 amino acids, cysteine to phenylalanine. The entry retains the CDR3 DNA only, 45 bases that are in frame from base 1. From V the trimming removes 5 bases and from J it removes 4 bases, while the gene matches leave 4 bases of the junction unaccounted for. The method was the immunoSEQ multiplex PCR assay. The multiplex PCR relied on a mix of 60 forward primers for TCR Vbeta segments and 13 reverse primers for TCR Jbeta segments. A multiplex PCR assay on genomic DNA amplified the CDR3 region of rearranged TCR beta genes. Amplified TCR beta libraries were sequenced as 87-base-pair reads on the Illumina HiSeq System. As for the original processing: A later analysis counted 65 million to 90 million unique TCR beta chains across the 640 or so repertoires, and around 9.9 million of these chains were shared by at least two donors. Raw reads were error-corrected and collapsed into unique sequences by a nearest-neighbor algorithm in which closely related sequences were merged to remove PCR and sequencing errors. To assign V, D and J gene segments, CDR3 sequences were aligned to IMGT reference sequences. For a sequence to be retained, a match of at least six nucleotides to both a V gene segment and a J gene segment was required. Rearrangements were classified as productive when the CDR3 lacked stop codons and remained in frame with V and J, and all other rearrangements were classified as non-productive. CDR3 was defined by IMGT convention, running from the second conserved V-encoded cysteine to the conserved J-encoded phenylalanine. Sequences without an unambiguous match to a single V gene segment were excluded from the earlier analysis of several hundred of the donors. An earlier analysis of a few hundred of the donors called V segments functional above 56.7% productive rearrangements and segregating when the between-donor standard deviation exceeded 5%. A statistical classification framework was built for diagnosing cytomegalovirus status from the catalog of TCR beta chain sequences. A later analysis assigned V and J genes by comparing TCR nucleotide sequences with IMGT/GENE-DB human TR gene sequences. In a later analysis, CDR3 sequences and most-parsimonious VDJ recombination scenarios were assigned using the TCRdist pipeline. In a later analysis, each TCR beta chain was defined by its CDR3 amino acid sequence together with its V-gene family, and reads without a unique V-gene family were excluded. A later analysis removed 550 to 700 highly shared, low-generation-probability nucleotide sequences to deal with suspected cross-contamination and a sequencing artifact. A later analysis calculated a clonal expansion index for each public chain from normalized within-repertoire ranks of inferred template counts. In a later analysis, generation probabilities were computed with a VDJ recombination model fitted to out-of-frame rearrangements, and the resulting probabilities were checked against IGoR. In a later analysis, TCR-TCR, TCR-HLA and TCR-CMV co-occurrence was scored with hypergeometric tests, and a repertoire-size bias correction was applied to TCR pairs. A later analysis estimated false discovery rates by permuting HLA or CMV assignments 20 times. In a later analysis, co-occurring TCRs were grouped using DBSCAN, and TCRdist sequence similarity was added for clustering within HLA-allele-positive subsets. Repertoires with fewer than 30,000 or more than 120,000 public chains, plus five repertoires with anomalous nucleotide sharing, were excluded from co-occurrence clustering. This is the immuneACCESS table as TCRdb keeps it, with only in-frame sequences that have V and J called. A part of the clones is gone; compared with another copy, unresolved V genes explain less than half, and the rest is unexplained. For V, J and clone size, that table is used; D and trimming come from the DNA. The record for this sample contains around 58,000 clones. The ten largest clones represent roughly 9.6% of the sample.

In the case of this clone: Its antigen remains undetermined.

The cohort was made up of 666 healthy bone marrow donors. At the time of sampling, every cohort member was nominally healthy, though immune exposures that went unrecorded were likely present. The donor was CMV seropositive and belonged to the group of 250 to 300 seropositive cohort members. Each donor provided a peripheral blood sample, and peripheral blood mononuclear cells were used for TCR beta sequencing. Genomic DNA extraction from the blood cell samples was performed with the Qiagen DNeasy Blood Extraction Kit. This clonotype originated in a man in his forties or fifties in good health and CMV-seropositive. The rearranged chain carries TRBV28 and TRBJ2-3, and 12 junction bases match TRBD2. Sequencing was done on a sample of PBMCs. The CDR3 corresponds to CASSPRLAGADTQYF. The sequenced DNA: TGTGCCAGCAGTCCCCGACTAGCGGGAGCAGATACGCAGTATTTT.